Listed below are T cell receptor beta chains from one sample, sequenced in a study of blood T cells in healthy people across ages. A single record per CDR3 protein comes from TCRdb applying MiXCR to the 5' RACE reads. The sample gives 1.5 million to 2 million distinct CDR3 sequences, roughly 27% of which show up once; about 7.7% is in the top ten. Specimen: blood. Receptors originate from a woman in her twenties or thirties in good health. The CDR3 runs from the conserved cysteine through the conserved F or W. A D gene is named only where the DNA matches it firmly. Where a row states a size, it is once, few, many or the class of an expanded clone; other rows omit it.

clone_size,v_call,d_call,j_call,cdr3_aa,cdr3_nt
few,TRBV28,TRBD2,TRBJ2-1,CASSAAGLAALNEQFF,TGTGCCAGCAGTGCGGCGGGACTAGCGGCCCTCAATGAGCAGTTCTTC
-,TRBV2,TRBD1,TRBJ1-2,CASGQVANYGYTF,TGTGCCAGCGGACAGGTAGCTAACTATGGCTACACCTTC
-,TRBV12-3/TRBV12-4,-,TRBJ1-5,CVSSERGLSNQPQHF,TGTGTCAGCAGTGAGCGGGGCCTTAGCAATCAGCCCCAGCATTTT
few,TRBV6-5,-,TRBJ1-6,CASYPDRTGPLHF,TGTGCCAGCTACCCTGACAGGACGGGTCCCCTCCACTTT
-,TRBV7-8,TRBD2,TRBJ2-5,CASSLSGGRREETQYF,TGTGCCAGCAGCTTATCCGGCGGGAGGCGAGAAGAGACCCAGTACTTC
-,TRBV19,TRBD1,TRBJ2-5,CASSPDLTGGQETQYF,TGTGCCAGTAGTCCCGACTTGACAGGGGGACAAGAGACCCAGTACTTC
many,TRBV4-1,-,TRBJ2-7,CASSQESTSYEQYF,TGCGCCAGCAGCCAAGAAAGTACCTCCTACGAGCAGTACTTC
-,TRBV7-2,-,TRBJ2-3,CASSLRGQAETDTQYF,TGTGCCAGCAGCTTACGGGGGCAGGCAGAAACAGATACGCAGTATTTT
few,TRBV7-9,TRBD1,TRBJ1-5,CASSEGGLQQPQHF,TGTGCCAGCAGCGAAGGGGGCCTTCAACAGCCCCAGCATTTT
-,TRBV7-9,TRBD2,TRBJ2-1,CASASGMNEQFF,TGTGCCAGCGCTAGCGGGATGAATGAGCAGTTCTTC
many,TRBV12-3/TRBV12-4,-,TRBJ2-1,CASSFGLNEQFF,TGTGCCAGCAGTTTTGGGCTTAATGAGCAGTTCTTC
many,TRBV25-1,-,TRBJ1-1,CASSEGRSGRSEAFF,TGTGCCAGCAGTGAAGGGAGATCAGGGAGATCTGAAGCTTTCTTT
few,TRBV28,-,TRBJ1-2,CASGPFGTIGYTF,TGTGCCAGCGGACCCTTCGGGACGATTGGCTACACCTTC
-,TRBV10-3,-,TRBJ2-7,CAISESGGGNEQYF,TGTGCCATCAGTGAGTCCGGTGGAGGAAACGAGCAGTACTTC
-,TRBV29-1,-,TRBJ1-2,CSVTGGYDYTF,TGCAGCGTAACTGGGGGCTATGACTACACCTTC
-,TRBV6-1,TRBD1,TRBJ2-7,CAALDRSYEQYF,TGTGCCGCCCTGGACAGGTCCTACGAGCAGTACTTC
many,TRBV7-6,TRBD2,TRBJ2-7,CASSLGGSSGEQYF,TGTGCCAGCAGCTTAGGCGGGAGCTCTGGGGAGCAGTACTTC
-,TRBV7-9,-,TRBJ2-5,CASSLPARETQYF,TGTGCCAGCAGCTTACCTGCGCGTGAGACCCAGTACTTC
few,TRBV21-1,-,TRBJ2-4,CASSIRGRLCKNIQYF,TGTGCCAGCAGCATAAGGGGACGGCTCTGCAAAAACATTCAGTACTTC
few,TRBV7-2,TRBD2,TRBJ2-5,CASSPRDYLGTQYF,TGTGCCAGCAGCCCGCGGGACTACCTGGGGACCCAGTACTTC
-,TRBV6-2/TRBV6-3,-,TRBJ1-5,CASSRGGLNQPQHF,TGTGCCAGCTCTAGGGGGGGTCTTAATCAGCCCCAGCATTTT
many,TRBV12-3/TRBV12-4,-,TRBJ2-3,CASSLMLLAGDTQYF,TGTGCCAGCAGTTTAATGTTGTTAGCAGGTGATACGCAGTATTTT
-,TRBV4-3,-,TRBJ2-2,CASSHFAEGLFAGELFF,TGCGCCAGCAGCCACTTTGCGGAGGGGTTATTCGCCGGGGAGCTGTTTTTT
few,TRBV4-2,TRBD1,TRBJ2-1,CASSLETGSDEQFF,TGTGCCAGCAGCCTAGAGACAGGGAGCGATGAGCAGTTCTTC
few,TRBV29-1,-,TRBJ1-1,CSVSGGYTEAFF,TGCAGCGTTAGCGGGGGCTACACTGAAGCTTTCTTT
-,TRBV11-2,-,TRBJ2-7,CASRLGTKGTYEQYF,TGTGCCAGCAGACTTGGAACCAAGGGAACCTACGAGCAGTACTTC
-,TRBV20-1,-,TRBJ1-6,CSASGSRGSPLHF,TGCAGTGCTAGCGGCTCCCGAGGATCACCCCTCCACTTT
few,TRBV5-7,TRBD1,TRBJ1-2,CASSSAGTGRYYGYTF,TGTGCCAGCAGCTCTGCCGGGACAGGCCGTTACTATGGCTACACCTTC
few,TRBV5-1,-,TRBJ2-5,CASSPGDADRETQYF,TGCGCCAGCAGCCCGGGGGACGCCGATCGGGAGACCCAGTACTTC
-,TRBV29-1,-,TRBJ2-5,CSVALEGRETQYF,TGCAGCGTTGCCCTAGAAGGAAGAGAGACCCAGTACTTC
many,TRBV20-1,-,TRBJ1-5,CSAWDSNQPQHF,TGCAGTGCTTGGGACAGCAATCAGCCCCAGCATTTT
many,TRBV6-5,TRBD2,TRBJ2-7,CASSYWTSSGLVYEQYF,TGTGCCAGCAGTTACTGGACTAGCTCGGGCCTCGTCTACGAGCAGTACTTC
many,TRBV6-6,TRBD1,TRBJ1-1,CASSYSGQGATEAFF,TGTGCCAGCAGTTACTCGGGACAGGGGGCAACTGAAGCTTTCTTT
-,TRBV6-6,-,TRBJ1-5,CASSDQSYSNQPQHF,TGTGCCAGCAGTGACCAGAGTTATAGCAATCAGCCCCAGCATTTT
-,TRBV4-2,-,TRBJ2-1,CTSSPRGTGRNEQFF,TGTACCAGCAGCCCACGGGGAACAGGGAGGAATGAGCAGTTCTTC
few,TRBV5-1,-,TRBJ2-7,CASSFLTGQSYEQYF,TGCGCCAGCAGCTTCTTAACAGGGCAGTCCTACGAGCAGTACTTC
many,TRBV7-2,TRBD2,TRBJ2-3,CASSSRLAADTQYF,TGTGCCAGCAGCTCCAGACTAGCCGCAGATACGCAGTATTTT
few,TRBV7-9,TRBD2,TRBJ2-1,CASSLLGTSGGSNNEQFF,TGTGCCAGCAGCCTCCTGGGAACTAGCGGGGGGTCGAACAATGAGCAGTTCTTC
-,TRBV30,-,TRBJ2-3,CAWIKGTDTQYF,TGTGCCTGGATTAAAGGCACAGATACGCAGTATTTT
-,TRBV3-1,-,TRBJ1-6,CASSQVKQGLSPLHF,TGTGCCAGCAGCCAAGTTAAACAGGGTCTGTCACCCCTCCACTTT
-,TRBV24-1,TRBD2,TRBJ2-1,CATSDGTSGSIHNEQFF,TGTGCCACCAGTGATGGGACTAGCGGGAGTATCCACAATGAGCAGTTCTTC
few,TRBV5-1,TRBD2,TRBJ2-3,CASSKTSGAGDTQYF,TGCGCCAGCAGCAAGACTAGCGGGGCTGGGGATACGCAGTATTTT
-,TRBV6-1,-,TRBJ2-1,CASSDRASLNYNEQFF,TGTGCCAGCAGTGACCGGGCCTCACTCAATTACAATGAGCAGTTCTTC
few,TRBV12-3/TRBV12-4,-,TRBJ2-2,CASSFLRGVSGELFF,TGTGCCAGCAGTTTTCTCAGGGGAGTATCTGGGGAGCTGTTTTTT
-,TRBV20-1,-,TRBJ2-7,CSARTGATSYEQYF,TGCAGTGCTAGAACGGGGGCGACTTCCTACGAGCAGTACTTC
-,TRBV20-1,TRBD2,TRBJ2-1,CSARAVAGGKDEQFF,TGCAGTGCTAGGGCGGTAGCGGGAGGGAAAGATGAGCAGTTCTTC
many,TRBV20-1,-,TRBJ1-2,CSALDNAGYGYTF,TGCAGTGCTCTGGACAACGCAGGCTATGGCTACACCTTC
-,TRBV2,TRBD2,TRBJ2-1,CAGSSGSSYNEQFF,TGTGCCGGCTCTAGCGGTAGCTCCTACAATGAGCAGTTCTTC
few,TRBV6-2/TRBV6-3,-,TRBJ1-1,CASSSAGRNTEAFF,TGTGCCAGCAGTTCGGCAGGGCGGAACACTGAAGCTTTCTTT
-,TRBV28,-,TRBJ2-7,CASSPGGTVSYEQYF,TGTGCCAGCAGTCCTGGCGGGACAGTCTCCTACGAGCAGTACTTC
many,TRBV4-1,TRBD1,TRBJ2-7,CASSHGPGQGKGNEQYF,TGCGCCAGCAGCCATGGGCCGGGACAGGGAAAAGGAAACGAGCAGTACTTC
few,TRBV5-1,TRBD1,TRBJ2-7,CASSSLPGQGNEQYF,TGCGCCAGCAGCTCCCTACCGGGACAGGGGAACGAGCAGTACTTC